Each of the 27 T cell receptor beta chains below was sequenced from the same sample in a study of blood T cell repertoires in COVID-19. The method was immunoSEQ multiplex PCR; TCRdb's version includes in-frame clones alone and lacks a portion of them. The sample lists a few hundred thousand clones, around 80% occurring once. Sequencing was carried out using PBMCs or T cells enriched from blood (not recorded which). Receptor source: a man aged 40-49 years who had been exposed to COVID-19.

This clone was seen more than once but under ten times. This chain connects TRBV19 to TRBJ1-5, with D unresolved. The CDR3 is 14 residues long. The V gene's germline CDR1 is LNHDA and CDR2 SQIVND (reference sequence). The germline V and J ends were trimmed by 1 base and 4 bases, with 8 bases remaining between them. This CDR3 is CASSIVSLNQPQHF. The CDR3 nucleotides are TGTGCCAGTAGTATAGTATCGTTGAATCAGCCCCAGCATTTT.

This clone was observed a single time. The V call is TRBV29-1, the J call TRBJ1-1, with a weak D call TRBD1 (5 bases). The germline gives CDR1 SQVTM, CDR2 ANQGSEA. This CDR3 is 13 amino acids long. V lost 3 bases to trimming and J lost 4 bases, with 12 bases between them. The CDR3 loop reads CSVEVGGSTEAFF. The CDR3 coding sequence is TGCAGCGTTGAGGTGGGGGGTAGCACTGAAGCTTTCTTT.

The chain is built from TRBV19 and TRBJ2-1; the D is unclear. Germline V CDR1 and CDR2: LNHDA, SQIVND (reference sequence). V lost 4 bases and J lost 8, with 6 bases in between. This CDR3 contains 11 residues. The CDR3 DNA sequence: TGTGCCAGTAGTACACGGGATGAGCAGTTCTTC. Amino acids: CASSTRDEQFF.

The chain uses TRBV19 and TRBJ2-3; 9 bases are a match to TRBD2. The germline gives CDR1 LNHDA, CDR2 SQIVND (reference sequence). With 7 bases clipped from V and 2 bases from J, the junction kept 7 bases outside the gene matches. The CDR3 runs to 15 residues. CDR3 sequence: CASTPTSGATDTQYF. CDR3 DNA sequence: TGTGCCAGTACCCCGACTAGCGGAGCCACAGATACGCAGTATTTT.

V and J are TRBV11-3 and TRBJ2-7, with D perhaps matching TRBD2 (6 bases). V lost 1 base and J 3 bases, leaving 13 bases between the germline ends. CDR3 length: 15 residues. Looked up from germline, CDR1 is SGHNT and CDR2 is YENEEA. CDR3 nucleotide sequence: TGTGCCAGCAGCTTAGCGGGAGCCCTGGGCTACGAGCAGTACTTC. Protein sequence: CASSLAGALGYEQYF.

This clone was detected once. J is TRBJ1-3 and V is TRBV28; 7 bases map to TRBD1. J lost 7 bases, V lost 8 bases, and 8 bases had no gene match. From germline, CDR1 is MDHEN and CDR2 SYDVKM. The CDR3 loop spans 13 amino acids. The CDR3 coding sequence is TGTGCCAGCGCGACAGGGAAAAAGAACACCATATATTTT. It yields the protein CASATGKKNTIYF. Supplemented by reference TRBV28 and TRBJ1-3, the full variable domain reads DVKVTQSSRYLVKRTGEKVFLECVQDMDHENMFWYRQDPGLGLRLIYFSYDVKMKEKGDIPEGYSVSREKKERFSLILESASTNQTSMYLCASATGKKNTIYFGEGSWLTVV.

This clone was detected only a few times. V is TRBV4-1 and J is TRBJ2-7; 11 nucleotides line up with TRBD2. Germline-derived CDR1 and CDR2 are MGHRA and YSYEKL. This CDR3 has 17 amino acids. With V trimmed by 4 bases and J by 6 bases, 14 bases remained unmatched. The CDR3 region has the DNA TGCGCCAGCAGCCTCCTATTAGCGGGAGGGCCTAGTGCCGAGCAGTACTTC. It codes for CASSLLLAGGPSAEQYF.

The CDR3 nucleotides are TGTGCCAGTAGCCCAGTAGCGGTTAGCACAGATACGCAGTATTTT. Protein product: CASSPVAVSTDTQYF. This chain connects TRBV19 to TRBJ2-3; possible D gene TRBD2, 6 bases. CDR1 and CDR2 from the germline V gene are LNHDA and SQIVND (reference sequence). The length of the CDR3 is 15 residues. V was pared by 6 bases and J by 0 bases, with 13 bases between.

The chain links TRBV2 to TRBJ1-1; no clear D gene. Trimming left V 0 bases short and J 11 bases short, with 7 bases between. The CDR3 runs to 11 residues. Looked up from germline, CDR1 is SNHLY and CDR2 is FYNNEI. The CDR3 nucleotides read TGTGCCAGCAGTGAAGCTGGGAGGGCTTTCTTT. It translates to CASSEAGRAFF.

The chain employs TRBV27 and TRBJ2-3, with D possibly matching TRBD2 (6 bases). Trimming took off 5 bases at V and 4 bases at J, with 13 bases between the two ends. Germline V lookup: CDR1 MNHEY, CDR2 SMNVEV (reference sequence). The CDR3 runs 14 residues. Written as DNA, the CDR3 is TGTGCCAGCAGTCGCGGGAAGGGCGCAGATACGCAGTATTTT. This encodes CASSRGKGADTQYF.

This rearrangement joins TRBV5-1 to TRBJ2-3; D is unclear. The CDR3 has 12 amino acids. Germline CDR1 is SGHRS and CDR2 is YFSETQ. The V end lost 3 bases, the J end lost 4 bases, and 6 bases lay between the germline ends. For the CDR3, the DNA is TGCGCCAGCAGCTCAGGTTCAGATACGCAGTATTTT. Translation: CASSSGSDTQYF. Full variable domain (rest looked up from reference TRBV5-1 and TRBJ2-3): KAGVTQTPRYLIKTRGQQVTLSCSPISGHRSVSWYQQTPGQGLQFLFEYFSETQRNKGNFPGRFSGRQFSNSRSEMNVSTLELGDSALYLCASSSGSDTQYFGPGTRLTVL.

This clone was recorded a few times. This chain joins TRBV7-9 and TRBJ1-2; D is undetermined. The V end lost 1 base, the J end lost 3 bases, and 12 bases lay between the germline ends. The CDR3 contains 15 residues. Germline assignment: CDR1 SEHNR and CDR2 FQNEAQ (reference sequence). CDR3 loop: CASSLGATVYYGYTF. CDR3 nucleotide sequence: TGTGCCAGCAGCTTAGGGGCCACAGTTTACTATGGCTACACCTTC.

This clone has a handful of counts. Here the CDR3 DNA reads TGCGCCAGCAGCGTCTTAGGGACAGGGATTGGGAACGAGCAGTACTTC. Its protein is CASSVLGTGIGNEQYF. This chain uses TRBV5-1 with TRBJ2-7; TRBD1 agrees at 9 bases. With 4 bases clipped from V and 5 bases from J, the junction kept 13 bases outside the gene matches. There are 16 residues in the CDR3. CDR1 is SGHRS and CDR2 is YFSETQ in the germline V gene.

The chain is built from TRBV30 and TRBJ1-2; possibly TRBD1 for D (5 bases). The CDR3 runs 13 residues. Germline V CDR1 and CDR2: GTSNPN, SVGIG (reference sequence). The germline V and J ends were trimmed by 4 bases and 4 bases, with 13 bases remaining between them. CDR3: CAWTRGHLYGYTF. The DNA for the CDR3 is TGTGCCTGGACCCGCGGACACCTCTATGGCTACACCTTC.

V is TRBV6-5 and J is TRBJ2-5; 8 positions match TRBD2. Germline assignment: CDR1 MNHEY and CDR2 SVGAGI. CDR3 length: 15 residues. V was clipped by 5 bases and J by 3 bases; unmatched bases: 8. The CDR3 region is CASSPTPGLEETQYF. The CDR3 coding sequence is TGTGCCAGCAGTCCTACACCGGGACTAGAAGAGACCCAGTACTTC.

This chain uses TRBV15 with TRBJ1-1; D uncertain. The CDR3 runs 11 residues. Germline values: CDR1 LNHNV, CDR2 YYDKDF (reference sequence). V lost 9 bases, J lost 0 bases, and 5 bases lay in between. CDR3 in amino acids: CATALNTEAFF. In nucleotides, the CDR3 is TGTGCCACAGCCCTGAACACTGAAGCTTTCTTT.

The chain links TRBV19 to TRBJ2-7, with 9 bases fitting TRBD1. V shed 3 bases, J shed 0 bases, and the junction held 6 bases outside the gene matches. The CDR3 sequence is 16 residues long. Germline lookup yields CDR1 LNHDA and CDR2 SQIVND (reference sequence). CDR3 DNA sequence: TGTGCCAGTAGTATGGGGACAGGGATCCTCTCCTACGAGCAGTACTTC. Translated, it gives CASSMGTGILSYEQYF.

The chain is built from TRBV19 and TRBJ2-5; D may be TRBD2 (5 bases). CDR1 and CDR2 from the germline V gene are LNHDA and SQIVND (reference sequence). The CDR3 has 12 amino acids. Trimming cost V 4 bases and J 5 bases, with 8 bases left between them. For the CDR3, the DNA is TGTGCCAGTAGTACTAGCCAGGAGACCCAGTACTTC. As protein: CASSTSQETQYF.

CDR3 in DNA: TGTGCCAGCAGTTTAATTATGGTGGGGCCAGGTGAAGCTTTCTTT. It encodes CASSLIMVGPGEAFF. V and J are TRBV27 and TRBJ1-1, with D possibly being TRBD1 (5 bases). Trimming took off 2 bases at V and 7 bases at J, with 17 bases between the two ends. Germline V CDR1 and CDR2: MNHEY, SMNVEV (reference sequence). This CDR3 is built from 15 residues.

The CDR3 coding sequence is TGTGCCAGCAGCTTGGATAGTCCCGGGGAGCTGTTTTTT. Residues: CASSLDSPGELFF. The V and J genes are TRBV5-4 and TRBJ2-2; no clear D gene. The germline V and J ends were trimmed by 0 bases and 6 bases, with 6 bases remaining between them. Germline V gene lookup returns CDR1 SGHNT and CDR2 YYREEE (reference sequence). The CDR3 extends over 13 amino acids.

The CDR3 region has the DNA TGTGCCAGCAGCCATCTATCACAGGGTACGACTGAAGCTTTCTTT. Translated: CASSHLSQGTTEAFF. V usage is TRBV3-1 (or the pseudogene TRBV3-2) and J usage is TRBJ1-1; possible D gene TRBD1, 6 bases. The CDR3 runs to 15 residues. Looked up from germline, CDR1 is LGHDT and CDR2 is YNNKEL (reference sequence). The V and J ends lost 3 bases and 5 bases respectively, with 16 bases between them.

V is TRBV27 and J is TRBJ2-1; D perhaps matches TRBD2 (6 bases). The germline V and J ends were trimmed by 5 bases and 12 bases, with 11 bases remaining between them. The length of the CDR3 is 11 residues. From germline, CDR1 is MNHEY and CDR2 SMNVEV (reference sequence). The CDR3 here is CASSGGSRQFF. The DNA of the CDR3 is TGTGCCAGCAGTGGGGGGTCTCGGCAGTTCTTC.

The table lists this clone with a few counts. The rearrangement links TRBV21-1 to TRBJ1-6; TRBD1 is taken as the D call from the table, unchecked against the DNA. TRBV21-1 is labeled a pseudogene. This CDR3 spans 19 amino acids. The CDR3 region is CASSKEVGTGGELNSPLHF. The DNA for the CDR3 is TGTGCCAGCAGCAAAGAGGTCGGGACAGGGGGGGAGCTAAATTCACCCCTCCACTTT.

This clone was detected only a few times. This chain connects TRBV9 to TRBJ2-7; maybe TRBD2 (6 bases). Germline assignment: CDR1 SGDLS and CDR2 YYNGEE. The CDR3 extends over 15 amino acids. V lost 0 bases and J 3 bases, leaving 13 bases between the germline ends. The CDR3 reads CASSVGVGGVYEQYF. The CDR3 DNA follows: TGTGCCAGCAGCGTAGGGGTGGGAGGTGTCTACGAGCAGTACTTC.

The V gene is TRBV9, the J gene TRBJ2-3; perhaps TRBD1 as D (6 bases). V lost 7 bases to trimming and J lost 0 bases, with 9 bases between them. Germline V gene lookup returns CDR1 SGDLS and CDR2 YYNGEE. The CDR3 is 13 amino acids. The CDR3 DNA is TGTGCCAGCGGGACATCTAGCACAGATACGCAGTATTTT. Translating it yields CASGTSSTDTQYF.

The chain carries TRBV2 and TRBJ1-4; D not resolved. This CDR3 has 15 residues. V lost 8 bases and J 8 bases, leaving 21 bases between the germline ends. The germline V gene has CDR1 SNHLY and CDR2 FYNNEI. In DNA form, the CDR3 reads TGTGCCAGCCGACGATCCAACCAGGCGGGGGAAAAACTGTTTTTT. Translated, it gives CASRRSNQAGEKLFF.

With regard to this clone: The same CDR3 also results from other DNA sequences found in this sample. The chain joins TRBV28 to TRBJ1-2; D perhaps matches TRBD1 (6 bases). Germline assignment: CDR1 MDHEN and CDR2 SYDVKM. V was shortened by 8 bases and J by 4 bases, with 11 bases between the two germline ends. This CDR3 is built from 12 residues. This chain's CDR3 is CASGGARYGYTF. In DNA form, the CDR3 reads TGTGCCAGCGGGGGGGCCCGCTATGGCTACACCTTC.